The 13 T cell receptor beta chains listed next were all sequenced from one sample in a study of blood T cell repertoires in COVID-19. Profiled with immunoSEQ multiplex PCR; TCRdb holds only in-frame clones, not every one. The table includes roughly 350,000 clones, approximately 81% detected once. Sequenced: peripheral blood. The receptors derive from a woman aged 18-29 years with acute or convalescent COVID-19.

J is TRBJ2-7 and V is TRBV6-1; maybe TRBD2 (6 bases). The germline CDR1 and CDR2 sequences are MNHNS and SASEGT. The V gene lost 1 base and the J gene lost 4 bases, with 14 bases spanning the gap. The CDR3 consists of 15 residues. CDR3 sequence reads: CASSEVSGTAYEQYF. Here the CDR3 DNA reads TGTGCCAGCAGTGAAGTTTCCGGGACTGCTTACGAGCAGTACTTC.

This clone was counted a few times. The chain uses TRBV5-4 and TRBJ2-2; 12 bases align to TRBD2. CDR3 length: 19 amino acids. Germline lookup yields CDR1 SGHNT and CDR2 YYREEE (reference sequence). V gave up 4 bases and J gave up 6 bases; unmatched junction bases: 16. The CDR3 sequence is CASSAAVGLAGPGAGELFF. The CDR3 nucleotides are TGTGCCAGCAGCGCCGCGGTGGGACTAGCGGGCCCCGGGGCCGGGGAGCTGTTTTTT.

V is TRBV7-2 and J is TRBJ1-1, with no clear D. V lost 2 bases and J lost 11, with 12 bases in between. In germline, CDR1 is SGHTA, CDR2 FQGNSA. This CDR3 comprises 12 residues. CDR3 DNA sequence: TGTGCCAGCAGCTTATTAGTGAATCCGGCTTTCTTT. As protein: CASSLLVNPAFF.

The V and J genes are TRBV11-3 and TRBJ2-7, with a possible D match to TRBD1 (6 bases). Looked up from germline, CDR1 is SGHNT and CDR2 is YENEEA. CDR3 length: 15 residues. V gave up 4 bases and J gave up 1 base, with 14 bases separating them. The CDR3, as DNA: TGTGCCAGCAGCTATAGGGCAGGGGATTCCTACGAGCAGTACTTC. Its translation is CASSYRAGDSYEQYF.

This clone is a singleton in its sample. The gene calls are TRBV5-4 and TRBJ1-4; weak D call: TRBD1 (5 bases). The CDR3 is made up of 14 amino acids. The V end was cut by 4 bases, the J end by 10 bases, with 17 bases between. CDR1 is SGHNT, CDR2 YYREEE, per germline (reference sequence). The CDR3 reads CASSETSGRGKLFF. The CDR3 bases are TGTGCCAGCAGCGAGACATCTGGAAGGGGAAAACTGTTTTTT.

CDR3 amino acids: CASKDGASGRDTQYF. CDR3 nucleotide sequence: TGTGCCAGCAAAGACGGGGCTAGCGGGAGAGATACGCAGTATTTT. The V and J genes are TRBV6-5 and TRBJ2-3, with TRBD2 identical over 10 bases. V shed 7 bases, J shed 5 bases, and the junction held 9 bases outside the gene matches. The V gene's germline CDR1 is MNHEY and CDR2 SVGAGI. This CDR3 is 15 amino acids long.

This chain links TRBV19 with TRBJ2-2; D is uncertain. The CDR3 runs to 11 residues. Germline loops: CDR1 LNHDA, CDR2 SQIVND (reference sequence). The ends were cut back, 8 bases at V and 5 bases at J, with 6 bases in the middle. The CDR3 DNA sequence: TGTGCCAGTCCAGCGACCGGGGAGCTGTTTTTT. Its translation is CASPATGELFF.

The rearrangement uses TRBV10-2 and TRBJ2-3; TRBD2 might be the D (6 bases). V was trimmed by 5 bases and J by 5 bases, leaving 26 bases between them. The CDR3 runs to 18 residues. Germline-derived CDR1 and CDR2 are WSHSY and SAAADI. The chain's CDR3 is CASSPPPLSGPQRDTQYF. Here the CDR3 DNA reads TGCGCCAGCAGTCCCCCCCCTCTCAGCGGGCCCCAGAGAGATACGCAGTATTTT.

The J gene is TRBJ2-5, the V gene TRBV7-2, with 10 nucleotides matching TRBD1. From germline, CDR1 is SGHTA and CDR2 FQGNSA. V dropped 4 bases and J dropped 3; count of bases not matched to a gene: 5. The CDR3 sequence is 15 residues long. As DNA, the CDR3 is TGTGCCAGCAGCTCGTCCGGGACAGGGGAAGAGACCCAGTACTTC. Translating it yields CASSSSGTGEETQYF.

The chain recombines TRBV20-1 with TRBJ1-3; D is unresolved. This CDR3 is 13 amino acids long. Germline CDR1 DFQATT, CDR2 SNEGSKA (reference sequence). The germline V and J ends were trimmed by 3 bases and 5 bases, with 11 bases remaining between them. CDR3 sequence (DNA): TGCAGTGCTAGTGTCGATGGCAGAAACACCATATATTTT. Amino acid sequence: CSASVDGRNTIYF.

V usage is TRBV15 and J usage is TRBJ1-6, with 10 bases matching TRBD1. CDR3 length: 16 residues. Per germline, CDR1 LNHNV and CDR2 YYDKDF (reference sequence). The junction had 8 bases not matched to a gene; V was cut back by 5 bases and J by 7 bases. CDR3: CATSHIGQGVNSPLHF. CDR3 nucleotide sequence: TGTGCCACCAGCCACATAGGACAGGGGGTAAATTCACCCCTCCACTTT.

The chain couples TRBV5-8 to TRBJ2-1, with 8 bases identical to TRBD1. J lost 7 bases, V lost 4 bases, and 10 bases had no gene match. CDR3 length: 15 amino acids. Germline V CDR1 and CDR2: SGHTS, YDEGEE. As DNA, the CDR3 is TGTGCCAGCAGCACCGGACAGGGCCCGGGAAATGAGCAGTTCTTC. It codes for CASSTGQGPGNEQFF.

This clone has more than one count but fewer than ten. The gene calls are TRBV6-1 and TRBJ2-1, with 7 bases identical to TRBD1. V lost 3 bases and J lost 2; bases outside the gene matches: 1. The CDR3 consists of 14 residues. Per germline, CDR1 MNHNS and CDR2 SASEGT. The DNA of the CDR3 is TGTGCCAGCAGTGAGGGACAGACCTACAATGAGCAGTTCTTC. This gives the protein CASSEGQTYNEQFF.